These 12 T cell receptor beta chains came from one sample sequenced in a study of T cell responses to AZD1222 COVID-19 vaccine. Clones were sequenced by immunoSEQ multiplex PCR, and TCRdb holds only the in-frame ones, with some missing. Altogether about 94,000 clones are present, 85% being singletons, with the ten largest covering 4.5%. The specimen comprised peripheral blood, sampled 28 days after the second AZD1222 dose. The receptors shown here come from an adult who received the AZD1222 COVID-19 vaccine.

The chain has TRBV4-3 and TRBJ2-7, with TRBD2 matching over 13 bases. The CDR3 covers 19 residues. Trimming at V came to 1 base and at J to 2 bases, leaving 11 bases not matched to a gene. Germline CDR1 reads LGHNA; CDR2 reads YSLEER. CDR3 DNA: TGCGCCAGCAGCCAAGTAGGGGGGCGACTAGCGGGAGGCCCCTACGAGCAGTACTTC. Residues: CASSQVGGRLAGGPYEQYF.

V usage is TRBV7-9 and J usage is TRBJ2-1; possibly TRBD1 for D (6 bases). Trimming removed 5 bases at V and 5 bases at J, with 16 bases between. Germline CDR1 and CDR2: SEHNR and FQNEAQ (reference sequence). This CDR3 has 15 residues. CDR3 in DNA: TGTGCCAGCAGCCAAGGGATCAGGGGAGACAATGAGCAGTTCTTC. This translates into CASSQGIRGDNEQFF.

The rearrangement joins TRBV3-1 (or the pseudogene TRBV3-2) to TRBJ2-7; 7 bases fit TRBD1. This CDR3 region has 15 residues. In germline, CDR1 is LGHDT, CDR2 YNNKEL (reference sequence). Trimming removed 1 base from V and 2 bases from J; junction bases left unmatched: 5. CDR3 protein: CASSQGSGQTYEQYF. CDR3 nucleotides: TGTGCCAGCAGCCAAGGTTCGGGACAGACCTACGAGCAGTACTTC.

CDR3 region: CASSFSAASSYEQYF. CDR3 DNA sequence: TGTGCCAGCAGTTTTTCTGCGGCTAGTTCCTACGAGCAGTACTTC. V usage is TRBV27 and J usage is TRBJ2-7; D gene uncertain. V gave up 3 bases and J gave up 1 base, with 13 bases separating them. The CDR3 contains 15 residues. Per germline, CDR1 MNHEY and CDR2 SMNVEV (reference sequence).

This clone was observed once. The chain has TRBV4-3 and TRBJ2-4; tentatively, D is TRBD1 or TRBD2 (7 bases each). The V end lost 1 base, the J end lost 9 bases, and 19 bases lay between the germline ends. The V gene's germline CDR1 is LGHNA and CDR2 YSLEER. This CDR3 has 16 amino acids. CDR3 DNA: TGCGCCAGCAGCCAAGTACCAGGGGGGGTAGGAGGCATTCAGTACTTC. Amino acid sequence: CASSQVPGGVGGIQYF.

The chain couples TRBV27 to TRBJ1-2, with TRBD1 matching 9 bases. V shed 6 bases and J 6 bases; nucleotides not matched to a gene: 17. The CDR3 has 17 amino acids. Germline V lookup: CDR1 MNHEY, CDR2 SMNVEV (reference sequence). CDR3: CASSPSTGGWIGNGYTF. CDR3 bases: TGTGCCAGCAGCCCCTCGACAGGGGGATGGATCGGCAATGGCTACACCTTC.

This clone was counted a single time. V gene TRBV2 combines with J gene TRBJ1-4, with D tentatively TRBD1 (5 bases). CDR3 size: 12 residues. The germline V gene encodes CDR1 SNHLY and CDR2 FYNNEI. V was clipped by 7 bases and J by 5 bases, with 8 bases between them. DNA of the CDR3: TGTGCCAGCAACAGGTTCAATGAAAAACTGTTTTTT. Amino acid sequence: CASNRFNEKLFF. Complete variable domain (other parts from reference TRBV2 and TRBJ1-4): EPEVTQTPSHQVTQMGQEVILRCVPISNHLYFYWYRQILGQKVEFLVSFYNNEISEKSEIFDDQFSVERPDGSNFTLKIRSTKLEDSAMYFCASNRFNEKLFFGSGTQLSVL.

The V call is TRBV28, the J call TRBJ1-6; tentatively, D is TRBD1 (5 bases). V was shortened by 1 base and J by 7 bases, with 14 bases between the two germline ends. There are 16 residues in the CDR3. The germline CDR1 and CDR2 sequences are MDHEN and SYDVKM. The CDR3 spells CASSLSPGRANSPLHF. Written as DNA, the CDR3 is TGTGCCAGCAGTTTATCCCCGGGACGGGCCAATTCACCCCTCCACTTT.

J is TRBJ1-2 and V is TRBV6-5; TRBD1 matches at 12 bases. CDR1 is MNHEY, CDR2 SVGAGI, per germline. With 0 bases clipped from V and 7 bases from J, the junction kept 6 bases outside the gene matches. The CDR3 covers 16 residues. For the CDR3, the DNA is TGTGCCAGCAGTTACTCACCCGGGACAGGGGGCTCTGGCTACACCTTC. Its translation: CASSYSPGTGGSGYTF.

J is TRBJ2-3 and V is TRBV11-2; D perhaps matches TRBD1 (6 bases). The CDR3 is made up of 15 amino acids. From germline, CDR1 is SGHAT and CDR2 FQNNGV. Trimming stripped 8 bases from V and 2 bases from J, with 17 bases between. The CDR3 region has the DNA TGTGCCAGCCATCCAGGGGCCGTTTTCACAGATACGCAGTATTTT. Translated: CASHPGAVFTDTQYF.

The chain combines TRBV6-5 with TRBJ2-1; TRBD2 might be the D (5 bases). The CDR3 has 14 residues. V was trimmed by 2 bases and J by 7 bases, leaving 12 bases between them. Germline assignment: CDR1 MNHEY and CDR2 SVGAGI. The CDR3 DNA follows: TGTGCCAGCAGTTACCGTAGCGTGGGAAATGAGCAGTTCTTC. Its protein product is CASSYRSVGNEQFF.

V is TRBV7-2 and J is TRBJ1-5; D gene uncertain. CDR3 size: 14 residues. Per the germline V gene, CDR1 is SGHTA and CDR2 is FQGNSA. V lost 5 bases to trimming and J lost 2 bases, with 10 bases between them. The DNA of the CDR3 is TGTGCCAGCAGCCCCTCCGGACGCAATCAGCCCCAGCATTTT. This encodes CASSPSGRNQPQHF.